This TCR beta chain was captured in a study of cytomegalovirus exposure and HLA in healthy donors. Broader study findings: A later analysis reportedly found fewer N-insertions in an Asian-associated ancestry cluster than the roughly 670-donor mean. Most observed TCR sequences were rare, whereas some public TCRs were detected in many donors.

Germline loops: CDR1 SNHLY, CDR2 FYNNEI. The V and J ends lost 1 base and 8 bases respectively, with 11 bases between them. The CDR3 covers 13 residues. Notes on this clone: Its matching antigen is unknown.

PCR employed 60 Vbeta and 13 Jbeta primers. Measured with immunoSEQ multiplex PCR; TCRdb has only the in-frame clones, and not every one. The table has tens of thousands of clones, 70% to 80% seen once. Each donor was nominally healthy when sampled (though unrecorded immune exposures were likely). The sequencing input was PBMCs. This clonotype was obtained from a man between 60 and 70 years old in good health and CMV-seronegative. The gene calls are TRBV2 and TRBJ1-2, with TRBD1 as a possible D gene (6 bases). CDR3 amino acids: CASSEEAGDGYTF. Written as DNA, the CDR3 is TGTGCCAGCAGTGAAGAGGCAGGGGACGGCTACACCTTC. Drawing the rest from reference TRBV2 and TRBJ1-2, the complete variable domain is EPEVTQTPSHQVTQMGQEVILRCVPISNHLYFYWYRQILGQKVEFLVSFYNNEISEKSEIFDDQFSVERPDGSNFTLKIRSTKLEDSAMYFCASSEEAGDGYTFGSGTRLTVV.